This TCR beta chain was identified in a study of blood T cell repertoires in COVID-19. Study at large: Both acute and convalescent COVID-19 samples were obtained from the United States, Italy and Spain.

Original processing methods: Researchers report that nucleated cell counts were estimated from reference gene primer amplification. Using immunoSEQ multiplex PCR, the repertoire was profiled, and TCRdb retains in-frame clones only, with some absent. V, J and clone size reflect that table, while D and trimming were determined from the DNA. The sample holds over 250,000 clones, over 75% seen once. Trimming stripped 1 base from V and 2 bases from J, with 5 bases between. The CDR3 consists of 13 residues. CDR1 and CDR2 from the germline V gene are LGHDT and YNNKEL (reference sequence). Sequencing was carried out using peripheral blood. This rearrangement joins TRBV3-1 (or the pseudogene TRBV3-2) to TRBJ1-2; D is ambiguous. The source is a human donor in a cohort sampled during active COVID-19. The DNA of the CDR3 is TGTGCCAGCAGCCAAGCAGGCAACTATGGCTACACCTTC. Amino acids: CASSQAGNYGYTF.